Listed below are T cell receptor beta chains from one sample, sequenced in a study of graft-versus-host responses after intestinal transplantation. TCRdb's copy holds only in-frame clones and misses some; the assay was immunoSEQ multiplex PCR. The sample lists more than 20,000 clones, approximately 83% seen once, with more than 0.9% in the top ten. This specimen consisted of PBMCs, obtained nearly 470 days after intestinal transplant. Receptor source: a human patient who received an intestinal transplant, so some T cells may come from the graft donor. The CDR3 runs from the conserved cysteine through the conserved F or W. A D gene is named only where the DNA matches it firmly. Where a row states a size, it is once, few, many or the class of an expanded clone; other rows omit it.

j_gene | abundance | v_gene | d_gene | CDR3aa | CDR3nt
TRBJ1-2 | NA | TRBV6-1 | NA | CASSEGDGYTF | TGTGCCAGCAGTGAAGGGGATGGCTACACCTTC
TRBJ2-1 | NA | TRBV14 | NA | CASSPGQRGTYNEQFF | TGTGCCAGCAGCCCGGGGCAGAGAGGGACCTACAATGAGCAGTTCTTC
TRBJ2-7 | NA | TRBV5-8 | NA | CASSTETGDYEQYF | TGTGCCAGCAGCACGGAGACAGGAGACTACGAGCAGTACTTC
TRBJ1-1 | NA | TRBV6-5 | NA | CATKLNTEAFF | TGTGCCACCAAGCTGAACACTGAAGCTTTCTTT
TRBJ2-1 | once | TRBV5-8 | NA | CASSLGDPEAEQFF | TGTGCCAGCAGCTTGGGGGACCCGGAGGCTGAGCAGTTCTTC
TRBJ2-1 | NA | TRBV6-1 | NA | CASSEATGTPREQFF | TGTGCCAGCAGTGAAGCAACCGGGACTCCGAGGGAGCAGTTCTTC
TRBJ2-1 | NA | TRBV29-1 | TRBD1 | CSADRNNNEQFF | TGCAGCGCGGACAGGAATAACAATGAGCAGTTCTTC
TRBJ1-5 | NA | TRBV6-5 | NA | CASSHGPRNQPQHF | TGCGCCAGCAGCCACGGGCCGCGCAATCAGCCCCAGCATTTT
TRBJ2-1 | NA | TRBV4-1 | NA | CASSQEGSSVSYNEQFF | TGCGCCAGCAGCCAAGAAGGGTCTAGCGTCTCCTACAATGAGCAGTTCTTC
TRBJ2-1 | NA | TRBV5-1 | TRBD1 | CASATGQTYNEQFF | TGCGCCAGCGCCACGGGACAGACATACAATGAGCAGTTCTTC